The 31 T cell receptor beta chains given below trace back to one sample, sequenced in a study of T-cell memory formation after mild COVID-19. One entry per CDR3 protein, called by TCRdb with MiXCR from the 5' RACE reads. The table shows fewer than 200,000 distinct CDR3 sequences, with 15% to 20% occurring only once. The sequencing sample was made of PBMCs or a T cell subset sorted from them (not recorded which). Receptor source: a man in his late teens or twenties who had mild COVID-19 (a few samples of this study predate the infection). Cell type and time point are not known.

The chain has TRBV2 and TRBJ2-3; D call uncertain. The CDR3 totals 14 residues. Trimming took off 7 bases at V and 2 bases at J, with 13 bases between the two ends. The germline gives CDR1 SNHLY, CDR2 FYNNEI. Written as DNA, the CDR3 is TGTGCCAGCACTCCGATGGGGTCCACAGATACGCAGTATTTT. It specifies CASTPMGSTDTQYF.

This clonotype was counted a few times. This sequence joins TRBV6-1 and TRBJ2-3, with D perhaps matching TRBD2 (5 bases). The CDR3 extends over 14 amino acids. The V end was cut by 6 bases, the J end by 2 bases, with 12 bases between. Per germline, CDR1 MNHNS and CDR2 SASEGT. CDR3 amino acids: CASRRGTYTDTQYF. The CDR3 DNA reads TGTGCCAGCAGACGGGGAACGTACACAGATACGCAGTATTTT.

This clonotype was detected a few times. The V and J genes are TRBV5-1 and TRBJ2-1; D not resolved. The CDR3 spans 15 residues. Germline CDR1 and CDR2: SGHRS and YFSETQ. Trimming took 0 bases from V and 7 from J, leaving 14 bases between them. CDR3 in amino acids: CASSLAAILLNEQFF. CDR3 DNA sequence: TGCGCCAGCAGCTTGGCAGCGATCCTACTGAATGAGCAGTTCTTC.

This chain joins TRBV12-3 or TRBV12-4 and TRBJ1-5; D uncertain. CDR3 size: 15 residues. V was cut by 1 base and J by 8 bases, with 15 bases left in between. This CDR3 reads CASSLGQTTMEPQHF. The CDR3 DNA reads as TGTGCCAGCAGTTTAGGGCAGACAACCATGGAGCCCCAGCATTTT.

The CDR3 protein is CASSLDRGQAFF. CDR3 DNA sequence: TGTGCCAGCAGCTTAGACAGGGGGCAAGCTTTCTTT. The rearrangement joins TRBV11-2 to TRBJ1-1, with TRBD1 matching over 8 bases. Germline V gene lookup returns CDR1 SGHAT and CDR2 FQNNGV. The J segment lost 9 bases and the V segment lost 0 bases, leaving 0 bases of the junction unmatched. The CDR3 length is 12 residues. The whole variable domain, remainder taken from reference TRBV11-2 and TRBJ1-1, is EAGVAQSPRYKIIEKRQSVAFWCNPISGHATLYWYQQILGQGPKLLIQFQNNGVVDDSQLPKDRFSAERLKGVDSTLKIQPAKLEDSAVYLCASSLDRGQAFFGQGTRLTVV.

This clonotype turned up a few times. The rearrangement joins TRBV7-2 to TRBJ2-1; tentatively, D is TRBD1 or TRBD2 (5 bases each). The CDR3 totals 17 residues. CDR1 is SGHTA, CDR2 FQGNSA, per germline. V lost 1 base and J 1 base, leaving 14 bases between the germline ends. CDR3 DNA: TGTGCCAGCAGCTTAGTAGGGACGGTGGGATCCTACAATGAGCAGTTCTTC. Protein product: CASSLVGTVGSYNEQFF.

V gene TRBV11-2 combines with J gene TRBJ2-5; 9 bases match TRBD1. J lost 2 bases, V lost 1 base, and 5 bases had no gene match. Per the germline V gene, CDR1 is SGHAT and CDR2 is FQNNGV. This CDR3 spans 16 amino acids. CDR3 loop: CASSLGDRAGQETQYF. The CDR3 DNA is TGTGCCAGCAGCTTAGGGGACAGGGCGGGGCAAGAGACCCAGTACTTC.

This clonotype turned up a few times. The chain couples TRBV4-3 to TRBJ2-3; no reliable D call. Germline V gives CDR1 LGHNA, CDR2 YSLEER. This CDR3 contains 14 residues. V shed 1 base and J shed 2 bases, with 7 bases lying between them. Here the CDR3 reads CASSQVPDTDTQYF. The DNA of the CDR3 is TGCGCCAGCAGCCAAGTCCCGGACACAGATACGCAGTATTTT.

This clonotype was seen a handful of times. The genes are TRBV6-2 or TRBV6-3 and TRBJ1-5; a possible D gene is TRBD1 (6 bases). CDR1 MNHEY and CDR2 SVGEGT come from the germline V gene. Trimming took off 7 bases at V and 2 bases at J, with 24 bases between the two ends. The CDR3 runs to 18 residues. CDR3 DNA: TGTGCCAGCAACCCAAAGTTGACAGGTGCCGTTGGCAATCAGCCCCAGCATTTT. It codes for CASNPKLTGAVGNQPQHF.

This chain connects TRBV4-3 to TRBJ2-1; tentative D call: TRBD2 (5 bases). Trimming left V 0 bases short and J 7 bases short, with 19 bases between. Germline V gives CDR1 LGHNA, CDR2 YSLEER. The CDR3 sequence is 17 residues long. CDR3 in amino acids: CASSQDPPGSASNEQFF. CDR3 bases: TGCGCCAGCAGCCAAGACCCCCCGGGGTCGGCCTCGAATGAGCAGTTCTTC.

The J gene is TRBJ2-7, the V gene TRBV12-3 or TRBV12-4; TRBD2 might be the D (6 bases). The CDR3 covers 12 residues. Between the trimmed V and J ends, which lost 6 bases and 0 bases, there was a span of 6 bases. CDR3 nucleotides: TGTGCCAGCAGGCGGGACTCCTACGAGCAGTACTTC. Its protein product is CASRRDSYEQYF.

The chain recombines TRBV12-3 or TRBV12-4 with TRBJ2-3, with a tentative D call TRBD2 (6 bases). Trimming shortened V by 3 bases and J by 9 bases, and 10 bases separated the two germline ends. The length of the CDR3 is 12 residues. In nucleotides, the CDR3 is TGTGCCAGCAGTTTGGCGGCGGGGACGCAGTATTTT. Amino acid sequence: CASSLAAGTQYF.

This clonotype was seen a few times. The genes are TRBV10-3 and TRBJ2-5; D is unresolved. The CDR3 runs to 12 residues. Germline V gene data show CDR1 as ENHRY and CDR2 as SYGVKD. The V end lost 3 bases, the J end lost 7 bases, and 9 bases lay between the germline ends. CDR3 nucleotide sequence: TGTGCCATCAGTGAATCGTGGGGGACCCAGTACTTC. This translates into CAISESWGTQYF.

This clonotype was seen ten or more times. The chain uses TRBV12-3 or TRBV12-4 and TRBJ1-1; D unresolved. V dropped 8 bases and J dropped 5 bases, with 6 bases sitting between them. The length of the CDR3 is 10 residues. The CDR3 DNA reads TGTGCCAGCCGCATAACTGAAGCTTTCTTT. Protein sequence: CASRITEAFF.

The V and J genes are TRBV1 and TRBJ2-7; TRBD2, the D gene given by the table, was not confirmed from the DNA. TRBV1 is recorded as a pseudogene. The CDR3 loop spans 16 amino acids. CDR3 sequence: CTSSRTADPKLGEQYF. The CDR3 bases are TGCACCAGCAGCCGGACAGCGGACCCCAAACTCGGCGAGCAGTACTTC.

This clonotype was picked up a small number of times. The rearrangement joins TRBV7-3 to TRBJ2-2, with 7 bases that match TRBD2. The germline V gene encodes CDR1 SGHTA and CDR2 FQGTGA. The CDR3 is made up of 15 amino acids. V lost 5 bases and J lost 6; bases outside the gene matches: 9. The CDR3 nucleotides read TGTGCCAGCAGCACCTCCCCGACTAGCTCCGGGGAGCTGTTTTTT. This translates into CASSTSPTSSGELFF.

This clonotype was counted between two and nine times. This chain connects TRBV14 to TRBJ2-1; 7 nucleotides align to TRBD2. Germline V gives CDR1 SGHDN, CDR2 FVKESK. V lost 4 bases, J lost 3 bases, and 12 bases stayed unmatched. This CDR3 is 17 amino acids long. The CDR3 is CASSPPSGTTLYNEQFF. In nucleotides, the CDR3 is TGTGCCAGCAGCCCACCTTCCGGGACTACCCTCTACAATGAGCAGTTCTTC.

This rearrangement joins TRBV5-5 to TRBJ1-2; unclear D gene. V lost 2 bases and J lost 5, with 7 bases in between. From germline, CDR1 is SGHKS and CDR2 YYEKEE (reference sequence). The CDR3 sequence is 12 residues long. CDR3 nucleotide sequence: TGTGCCAGCAGCTTTGACGAATATGGCTACACCTTC. This encodes CASSFDEYGYTF.

This clonotype was observed a handful of times. J is TRBJ1-2 and V is TRBV19; D gene ambiguous. V lost 4 bases, J lost 1 base, and 10 bases lay in between. The CDR3 runs to 14 residues. Germline assignment: CDR1 LNHDA and CDR2 SQIVND (reference sequence). The CDR3 protein is CASSRNRLNYGYTF. The DNA of the CDR3 is TGTGCCAGTAGTAGAAACAGACTTAACTATGGCTACACCTTC.

This clonotype was seen a few times. J is TRBJ1-2 and V is TRBV5-1; D is perhaps TRBD1 (5 bases). The germline V and J ends were trimmed by 0 bases and 4 bases, with 10 bases remaining between them. The CDR3 runs to 14 residues. The V gene's germline CDR1 is SGHRS and CDR2 YFSETQ. The CDR3 nucleotides read TGCGCCAGCAGCTTGGCGGCAGGGACCTATGGCTACACCTTC. It translates to CASSLAAGTYGYTF.

This clonotype was recorded a few times. The chain uses TRBV7-6 and TRBJ2-5; D possibly corresponds to TRBD2 (6 bases). The V and J ends lost 5 bases and 5 bases respectively, with 12 bases between them. The CDR3 loop spans 13 amino acids. CDR1 and CDR2 from the germline V gene are SGHVS and FNYEAQ. This CDR3 reads CASSPGLPETQYF. CDR3 nucleotide sequence: TGTGCCAGCAGCCCAGGACTACCGGAGACCCAGTACTTC.

The V gene is TRBV20-1, the J gene TRBJ2-3; possibly TRBD2 for D (5 bases). V was clipped by 7 bases and J by 1 base, with 9 bases between them. Germline CDR1 DFQATT, CDR2 SNEGSKA (reference sequence). This CDR3 region has 12 residues. The CDR3 nucleotides are TGCAGTGTGAATAGCGGCACAGATACGCAGTATTTT. It encodes CSVNSGTDTQYF.

V gene TRBV2 combines with J gene TRBJ1-1; D unresolved. The CDR3 has 13 residues. Trimming removed 4 bases from V and 1 base from J, with 7 bases in between. CDR1 SNHLY and CDR2 FYNNEI come from the germline V gene. The CDR3 loop reads CASSVQANTEAFF. CDR3 nucleotides: TGTGCCAGCAGTGTTCAGGCGAACACTGAAGCTTTCTTT.

This clonotype was seen a few times. At one of its ends the junction is not consistent with the germline gene, which may arise from a read error. The chain combines TRBV7-7 with TRBJ2-3, with TRBD1 as a possible D gene (5 bases). Germline V gene lookup returns CDR1 SSHAT and CDR2 FNYEAQ (reference sequence). The CDR3 covers 15 residues. CDR3 DNA sequence: TGTGCTAGCAGCTTGCAGGGTAGAAGCACAGATACGCAGTATTTT. Translated: CASSLQGRSTDTQYF.

V is TRBV6-6 and J is TRBJ2-7; maybe TRBD2 (6 bases). This CDR3 spans 17 amino acids. Germline CDR1 reads MNHNY; CDR2 reads SVGAGI (reference sequence). The V gene lost 0 bases and the J gene lost 4 bases, with 19 bases spanning the gap. The CDR3 loop reads CASSYSTAAGSPYEQYF. In DNA, the CDR3 is TGTGCCAGCAGTTACTCTACGGCCGCGGGGTCACCGTACGAGCAGTACTTC.

The V and J genes are TRBV7-9 and TRBJ2-3; 7 bases are a match to TRBD2. After removal of 2 bases from V and 2 bases from J, the junction contained 4 bases not matched to a gene. Germline CDR1 SEHNR, CDR2 FQNEAQ (reference sequence). The CDR3 runs to 15 residues. The CDR3 DNA reads as TGTGCCAGCAGCTTAAGGGAGGGGCCCACAGATACGCAGTATTTT. Amino acid sequence: CASSLREGPTDTQYF.

This clonotype was seen a few times. In DNA, the CDR3 is TGCAGTGCTAGAGGTGGCGGGGGCAACTACGAGCAGTACTTC. Protein: CSARGGGGNYEQYF. This rearrangement joins TRBV20-1 to TRBJ2-7; D might be TRBD2 (7 bases). The V and J ends lost 1 base and 3 bases respectively, with 13 bases between them. The CDR3 has 14 amino acids. Germline lookup yields CDR1 DFQATT and CDR2 SNEGSKA (reference sequence).

This rearrangement joins TRBV5-1 to TRBJ2-4, with TRBD1 matching over 7 bases. V shed 4 bases and J 6 bases; nucleotides not matched to a gene: 7. Germline V gene data show CDR1 as SGHRS and CDR2 as YFSETQ. The CDR3 is 14 residues long. The CDR3 here is CASSLGQFLNIQYF. CDR3 nucleotides: TGCGCCAGCAGCCTGGGACAGTTTCTAAACATTCAGTACTTC.

A word on this clonotype: Since a much larger clone is just one base distant, this may be a read error. J is TRBJ1-1 and V is TRBV7-2; perhaps TRBD1 as D (6 bases). This CDR3 comprises 16 residues. CDR1 and CDR2 (germline): SGHTA, FQGNSA. The chain's CDR3 is CASSYSIWGQSGEALF. The CDR3 coding sequence is TGTGCCAGCAGCTATAGCATCTGGGGGCAGAGCGGTGAAGCTTTATTT.

This clonotype was counted a few times. This rearrangement joins TRBV19 to TRBJ1-6; no definite D call. CDR1 and CDR2 (germline): LNHDA, SQIVND (reference sequence). The CDR3 extends over 14 amino acids. V shed 7 bases and J shed 6 bases, with 13 bases lying between them. The CDR3 reads CASMAENGNSPLHF. CDR3 sequence (DNA): TGTGCCAGTATGGCGGAGAATGGTAATTCACCCCTCCACTTT.

This clonotype was recorded a few times. This rearrangement joins TRBV28 to TRBJ2-6; D is unclear. V was clipped by 1 base and J by 4 bases, with 14 bases between them. Looked up from germline, CDR1 is MDHEN and CDR2 is SYDVKM. This CDR3 region has 17 residues. The CDR3 spells CASSLSLGWAGANVLTF. In nucleotides, the CDR3 is TGTGCCAGCAGTTTATCCTTAGGGTGGGCCGGGGCCAACGTCCTGACTTTC.